This TCR beta chain emerged from a study of cytomegalovirus exposure and HLA in healthy donors. On this clone: Its antigen remains unidentified.

V was trimmed by 5 bases and J by 4 bases, leaving 13 bases between them. The CDR3 consists of 14 residues. The germline V gene encodes CDR1 MRHNA and CDR2 SNTAGT. Whole-study results and caveats: TCR beta sequences reportedly predicted most subjects' HLA-A and HLA-B alleles accurately.

PCR employed 60 Vbeta and 13 Jbeta primers. The method was immunoSEQ multiplex PCR; TCRdb's version includes in-frame clones alone and lacks a portion of them. The sample shows roughly 180,000 clones, more than 65% of them seen only once. This receptor was taken from a female donor in good health and CMV-seronegative. The rearrangement links TRBV6-4 to TRBJ2-3, with D possibly matching TRBD2 (5 bases). Sequencing was done on a sample of PBMCs. The CDR3 region is CASSIEGRADTQYF. CDR3 nucleotides: TGTGCCAGCAGTATTGAGGGTAGGGCAGATACGCAGTATTTT.